This TCR beta chain was sequenced in a study of CD8 T cells in Susac syndrome. Reverse transcription used roughly 0.45 to 1 ug RNA and random hexamers. Amplification of TCR beta CDR3 spanned 54 Vbeta and 13 Jbeta via immunoSEQ multiplex PCR. TCRdb passed the immunoSEQ multiplex PCR reads through MiXCR, listing each CDR3 protein once. This table holds under 250,000 distinct CDR3 sequences, about 95% found once. Fulfillment of recently defined diagnostic criteria for definite or probable disease was shown by the patients with Susac syndrome. The CD8+ and CD4+ T cells were negatively isolated, with the TEMRA cells enriched by FACS. The CDR3 runs 16 residues. V lost 4 bases and J lost 1; bases outside the gene matches: 7. Germline assignment: CDR1 MDHEN and CDR2 SYDVKM.

The specimen sequenced was CD4+ T cells from PBMCs. The J gene is TRBJ1-1, the V gene TRBV28; 9 bases fit TRBD1. The TCR sequence derives from a human donor with Susac syndrome. The CDR3 region has the DNA TGTGCCAGCAGTTCACCGGGACAGGGCCCGAACACTGAAGCTTTCTTT. Translated, it gives CASSSPGQGPNTEAFF.